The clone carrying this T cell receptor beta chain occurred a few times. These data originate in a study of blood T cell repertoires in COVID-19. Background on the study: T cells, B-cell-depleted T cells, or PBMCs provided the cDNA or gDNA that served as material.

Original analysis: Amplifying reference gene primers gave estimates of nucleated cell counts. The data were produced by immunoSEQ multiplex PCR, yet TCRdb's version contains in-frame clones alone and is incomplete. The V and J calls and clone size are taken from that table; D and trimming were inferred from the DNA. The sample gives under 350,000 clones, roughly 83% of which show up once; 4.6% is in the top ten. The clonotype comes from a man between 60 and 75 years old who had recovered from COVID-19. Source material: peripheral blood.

The CDR3, as DNA: TGTGCCAGTAGTATCGGCGGGGGGTCTCGCGAGCAGTACTTC. The encoded protein is CASSIGGGSREQYF. The chain links TRBV19 to TRBJ2-7, with 8 bases that match TRBD2. The CDR3 length is 14 residues. Germline V gives CDR1 LNHDA, CDR2 SQIVND (reference sequence). V trimming: 3 bases; J trimming: 6 bases; junction bases outside the gene matches: 7. The full variable domain, completed using reference TRBV19 and TRBJ2-7, is DGGITQSPKYLFRKEGQNVTLSCEQNLNHDAMYWYRQDPGQGLRLIYYSQIVNDFQKGDIAEGYSVSREKKESFPLTVTSAQKNPTAFYLCASSIGGGSREQYFGPGTRLTVT.